Included here is one TCR beta chain sequence, with context. Its matching antigen is unknown. This CDR3 has 15 residues. V lost 3 bases to trimming and J lost 1 base, with 10 bases between them. CDR1 and CDR2 from the germline V gene are SGHAT and FQNNGV. These donors, healthy bone marrow donors, were studied. This PCR relied on a set of 60 Vbeta primers and 13 Jbeta primers. Sequenced by immunoSEQ multiplex PCR; TCRdb stores in-frame clones only, minus some. Among roughly 100,000 clones listed, over 70% were seen once. The data originate from a study of cytomegalovirus exposure and HLA in healthy donors. General study results and limits: A later analysis reportedly identified an Asian-associated ancestry cluster as carrying fewer N-insertions than the approximately 710-donor mean. Some V segments, including TRBV6-2 and TRBV6-3, were excluded as indistinguishable. It was assumed in the presence/absence analyses that sequencing depth was roughly uniform across donors.

The clonotype was recovered from a female donor in good health and CMV-seronegative. Sample: PBMCs. The rearrangement joins TRBV11-2 to TRBJ2-1; tentative D call: TRBD2 (5 bases). As DNA, the CDR3 is TGTGCCAGCAGCTTTTTTCCGGGATCCTACAATGAGCAGTTCTTC. Its translation is CASSFFPGSYNEQFF.